The clone carrying this T cell receptor (beta chain) was seen at least ten times. TCRdb re-called the reads with MiXCR, one entry per CDR3 protein. This table holds approximately 180,000 distinct CDR3 sequences, about 21% found once. The data belong to a study of T cell repertoires in cytomegalovirus infection. Study-wide context: Public TCR beta signatures provided an indication of both CMV infection and a matching HLA type.

The sequence came from a human donor in good health (CMV status not recorded). Some clones in this sample may be carry-over from other donors' samples. Material: PBMCs.

CDR3 nucleotide sequence: TGTGCCAGCAGCACCTCCCGGGACAGCAATCAGCCCCAGCATTTT. The encoded protein is CASSTSRDSNQPQHF. This chain joins TRBV7-2 and TRBJ1-5, with a tentative D call TRBD1 (5 bases). The germline CDR1 and CDR2 sequences are SGHTA and FQGNSA. This CDR3 contains 15 residues. V was cut by 5 bases and J by 1 base, with 12 bases left in between.